This T cell receptor (beta chain) is drawn from a study of shared clonotypes between healthy human individuals. Study-level findings and limits: The four-donor shared clonotypes exceeded non-shared clonotypes in generation probability, with non-shared ones scoring lower.

With regard to this clone: The antigen remains undetermined.

CD45RO-negative, CCR7-positively selected cells formed the naive CD8 fraction, excluding terminally differentiated effector memory CD45RA+ cells. The authors loaded roughly 200 ng DNA, about 30,000 T cell genomes, into sorted-subset replicate PCRs. Here immunoSEQ multiplex PCR was the method, and the copy in TCRdb shows in-frame clones only, minus some. The data show some 580,000 clones, with 98% seen just once and 0.3% held by the top ten. This CDR3 has 14 amino acids. The germline CDR1 and CDR2 sequences are MNHNY and SVGAGI (reference sequence). V lost 3 bases to trimming and J lost 3 bases; unmatched junction nucleotides: 1.

The TCR was taken from a man younger than 45 in good health. The sample was naive CD8+ T cells sorted from blood. This chain connects TRBV6-6 to TRBJ2-5, with 10 positions matching TRBD2. The CDR3 bases are TGTGCCAGCAGTTATCTAGCGGGAGAAGAGACCCAGTACTTC. Translating it yields CASSYLAGEETQYF.